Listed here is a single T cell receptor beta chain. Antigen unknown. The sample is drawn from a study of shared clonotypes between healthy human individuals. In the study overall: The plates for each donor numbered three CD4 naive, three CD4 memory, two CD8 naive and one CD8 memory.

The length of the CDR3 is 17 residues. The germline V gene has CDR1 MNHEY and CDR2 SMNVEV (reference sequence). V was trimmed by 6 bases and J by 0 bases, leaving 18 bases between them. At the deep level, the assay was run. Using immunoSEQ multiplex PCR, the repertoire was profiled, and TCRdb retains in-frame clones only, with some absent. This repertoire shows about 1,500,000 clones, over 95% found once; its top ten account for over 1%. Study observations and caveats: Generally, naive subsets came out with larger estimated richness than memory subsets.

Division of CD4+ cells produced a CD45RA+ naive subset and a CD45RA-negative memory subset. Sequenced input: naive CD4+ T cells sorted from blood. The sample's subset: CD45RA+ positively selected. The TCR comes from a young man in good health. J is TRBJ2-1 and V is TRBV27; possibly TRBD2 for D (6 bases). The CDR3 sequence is CASSPIVLASSYNEQFF. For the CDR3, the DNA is TGTGCCAGCAGCCCAATAGTACTAGCCAGCTCCTACAATGAGCAGTTCTTC.